The entry that follows covers one TCR beta chain sequence. Its antigen remains unidentified. No per-base quality is available; no much larger clone lies one base away. This sample was taken from a study of identical twins (TCRdb year 2016). Broadly, across the study: To test whether fetal clonotypes persist, this study deep-sequenced TCR alpha and beta repertoires from monozygotic twins, from unrelated adults of various ages, and from cord blood. To rule out contamination, replicate twin experiments were performed at different times with different library preparation protocols. General study outcomes and caveats: Invariant T cells such as MAIT and iNKT could partly confound zero-insertion analyses, though diverse VJ usage argued against this for most clonotypes. Fewer insertions were carried by abundant cord blood beta clonotypes; a weaker similar trend was observed in young adult naive repertoires, while no such trend was observed in memory repertoires. Out-of-frame TCR alpha sequences shared between twins showed an excess of low generation-probability sequences compared with coincidental sharing between unrelated individuals. Because the same donors could not be followed over many years, the conclusions depended on cross-sectional statistical analysis. Excess twin sharing in beta out-of-frame sequences was weaker because fewer shared sequences lowered the signal-to-noise ratio. In monozygotic twins, recombination models systematically underestimated out-of-frame TCR alpha sharing, but the models matched the sharing seen between unrelated individuals.

V and J are truncated by 0 bases and 4 bases respectively, leaving an intervening sequence of 10 bases. Per the germline V gene, SGDLS is the CDR1 and YYNGEE is the CDR2. From the cysteine through the phenylalanine, the CDR3 covers 14 amino acids. The kept DNA is CDR3 alone, 42 bases in frame from the first base. Every donor in the study was a healthy Caucasian. The twin cohort consisted of three pairs of female monozygotic twins, all aged about 18 to 30 years. Positive isolation kits from Invitrogen were used to isolate CD4+ and CD8+ T cell populations. Libraries were prepared through 5' RACE. Sequencing instrument: Illumina HiSeq 2000. A universal primer binding site was added through template switching, and the final cDNA carried a unique molecular identifier so that TCR cDNA molecules could be counted accurately. Specific primers in the conserved constant-segment region were used to synthesize first-strand cDNA for TCR alpha and beta chains. To control for contamination, each cDNA library was double barcoded with a SMART-Mk sample barcode plus Illumina barcodes. TruSeq adapter sequences and Illumina sample barcodes were added in two successive PCR steps. Sequencing of the TCR alpha and beta cDNA libraries was done on the Illumina HiSeq platform using custom primers. The study's processing was this. MiGEC was used to process raw reads and extract unique molecular identifiers, and MiXCR was used to find CDR3 positions. For each individual, recombination models were inferred using an EM algorithm with the repgenHMM and IGoR tools. The tcR package in R was used for shared clonotype analysis, with sharing normalized by the product of cloneset sizes. To study raw recombination free of thymic and clonal selection effects, out-of-frame nonproductive sequences were analyzed. TCRdb reprocessing: public reads trimmed at Q25 with fastp, clones called with MiXCR, in-frame beta chains kept. CDR3 protein duplicates are merged, each entry listing the most common genes and DNA. The V and J calls and clone size are TCRdb's, not the authors'. The sample has 200,000 to 250,000 distinct CDR3 sequences on record, over 5% of them singletons. The ten largest clones capture roughly 14% of the sample.

These data were likewise used in another study, on T cells expressing NK-cell markers. As that second paper reports: Three sorted T-cell subsets (CD3+CD56+NKG2C+, CD3+CD56+NKG2C- and CD3+CD56-NKG2C+) from roughly eight donors had their TCR beta-chain repertoires profiled. Of the eight sequenced donors, seven were found to be HCMV-seropositive and one was found to be HCMV-seronegative. In several experiments an anti-gammadeltaTCR antibody was added to restrict sorting to alphabetaTCR-expressing T cells. In over five donors, the dominant CD3+CD56+NKG2C+ clonotypes were found to rank among the top 10 CD8+ clonotypes and to make up about 1.0-7.5% of CD8+ T cells. Those dominant clonotypes were again the most abundant among CD3+CD56-NKG2C+ cells in a few donors, at roughly 25-60.1%. Whether the expanded NKG2C-expressing T cell clones were specific for HCMV antigens was left unclear. The eight sequenced donors were randomly selected healthy volunteers, three men and five women. HCMV-specific IgG was detected in serum with a commercial ELISA kit to determine HCMV serostatus. Reads were demultiplexed and grouped by UMI with MIGEC, and clonotypes were assembled and quantified with MiTCR. To exclude erroneous sequences, any TCR cDNA sequence not supported by at least two reads was discarded. The tcR package was used for downstream repertoire analysis, and clonotypes were matched between fractions using CDR3 nucleotide sequence together with V segment. VDJmatch was used to annotate antigen specificity against VDJdb, with one amino acid substitution in CDR3 permitted.

The sequenced sample was CD8+ T cells sorted from blood. This clonotype was sampled from a woman younger than 30 in good health. The chain is made from TRBV9 and TRBJ2-5; no D gene is confidently identified. The CDR3 sequence is CASSVGAPGETQYF. The DNA sequence is given as TGTGCCAGCAGCGTAGGTGCCCCGGGAGAGACCCAGTACTTC.